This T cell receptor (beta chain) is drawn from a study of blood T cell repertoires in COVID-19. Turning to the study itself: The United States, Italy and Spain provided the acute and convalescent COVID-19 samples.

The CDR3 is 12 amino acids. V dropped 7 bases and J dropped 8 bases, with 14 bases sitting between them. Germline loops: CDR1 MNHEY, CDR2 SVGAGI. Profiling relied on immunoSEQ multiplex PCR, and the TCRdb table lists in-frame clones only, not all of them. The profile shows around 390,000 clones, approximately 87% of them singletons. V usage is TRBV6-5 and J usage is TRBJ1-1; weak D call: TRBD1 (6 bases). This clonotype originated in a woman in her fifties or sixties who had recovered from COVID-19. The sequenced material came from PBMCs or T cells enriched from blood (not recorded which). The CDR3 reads CASISRTAEAFF. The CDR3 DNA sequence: TGTGCCAGCATCTCACGGACAGCGGAAGCTTTCTTT.